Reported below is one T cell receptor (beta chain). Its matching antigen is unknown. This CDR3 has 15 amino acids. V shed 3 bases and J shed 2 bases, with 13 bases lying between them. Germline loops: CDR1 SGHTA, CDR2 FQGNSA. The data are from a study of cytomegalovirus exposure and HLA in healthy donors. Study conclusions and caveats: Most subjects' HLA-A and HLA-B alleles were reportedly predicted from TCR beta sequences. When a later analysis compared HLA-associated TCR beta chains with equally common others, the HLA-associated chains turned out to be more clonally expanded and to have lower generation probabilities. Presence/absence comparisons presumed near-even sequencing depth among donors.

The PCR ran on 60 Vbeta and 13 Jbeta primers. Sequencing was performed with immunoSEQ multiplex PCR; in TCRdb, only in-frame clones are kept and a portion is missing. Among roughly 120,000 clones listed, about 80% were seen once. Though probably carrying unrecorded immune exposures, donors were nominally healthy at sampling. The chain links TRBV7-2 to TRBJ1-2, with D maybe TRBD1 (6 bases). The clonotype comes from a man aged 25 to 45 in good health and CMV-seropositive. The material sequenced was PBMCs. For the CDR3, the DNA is TGTGCCAGCAGCTTCGGACAGATCCTGAACTATGGCTACACCTTC. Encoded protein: CASSFGQILNYGYTF.